The T cell receptor beta chain described here comes from a study of blood T cell repertoires in COVID-19. Background on the study: Samples representing acute and convalescent COVID-19 were sourced from the United States, Italy and Spain.

Before being deemed recovered, Cohort 3 donors had two negative PCRs, clearance, or symptom resolution. In the original analysis: Reference gene primer amplification gave estimated nucleated cell counts. Assay: immunoSEQ multiplex PCR; the TCRdb copy retains only in-frame clones and omits some. The V and J calls and clone size come from that table; D and trimming were worked out from the DNA. In the table there are hundreds of thousands of clones, roughly nine tenths of which are singletons. Sample: PBMCs or T cells enriched from blood (not recorded which). This clonotype originated in a man between 25 and 39 years old who had recovered from COVID-19.

CDR3 loop: CASAYRGLSGYTF. The CDR3 bases are TGTGCCAGCGCCTACAGGGGGCTAAGTGGCTACACCTTC. This chain joins TRBV28 and TRBJ1-2, with 9 bases identical to TRBD1. The germline V gene encodes CDR1 MDHEN and CDR2 SYDVKM. Trimming removed 8 bases from V and 7 bases from J; junction bases left unmatched: 8. The CDR3 has 13 amino acids.